This T cell receptor beta chain came from a study of post-analysis software for immune sequencing data (dated by TCRdb to between 2015 and 2017). Notes on the research overall: Recorded disease courses included relapsing-remitting, secondary progressive and progressive-relapsing multiple sclerosis, with some patients lacking subtype annotation. The patient repertoires were compared against around eleven previously published healthy control repertoires obtained from donors aged 6 to 25 years. A subset of samples was prepared in parallel using single-end sample barcoding, then pooled and co-amplified after Illumina adapter ligation. General conclusions and limits of the study: Significantly higher frequencies in patients than in controls were found for roughly 5 TRBV segments, including TRBV5-6, TRBV5-1 and TRBV20-1. Strong co-clustering of samples prepared in the same batch was shown by direct clustering with F measure, prompting a batch-effect correction. Compared with controls, multiple sclerosis patients had significantly lower normalized Chao1 diversity, a finding suggesting substantial peripheral T-cell clonal expansion. The multiple sclerosis patient group was slightly younger than the control group.

Libraries were made using PCR. The reads were generated on an Illumina HiSeq 2500. To reduce PCR and sequencing biases, unique molecular identifiers were incorporated into the TCR beta cDNA libraries. Some 500,000 cDNA molecules were obtained per 1 to 10 million input T cells, so each molecule approximated one T cell. The patient libraries were prepared and sequenced with the same protocol used for the earlier healthy control dataset. Within a given batch, samples were prepared together, multiplexed and sequenced on the same HiSeq lane. The paper's data handling went like this. Raw barcoded reads were processed with MIGEC, discarding single-read molecular identifier groups before consensus assembly and CDR3 extraction. VDJtools was used for post-analysis of the clonotype tables, with diversity normalized by down-sampling every dataset to the smallest sample size. To correct batch-related cross-sample contamination, repertoire overlap clustering matched CDR3 amino acid sequences but not nucleotide sequences. The raw public data were reprocessed by TCRdb itself: fastp quality trimming at Q25, MiXCR clonotype calling, in-frame beta chains only. Duplicate CDR3 protein sequences are folded into a single record with the most common DNA and genes. The V and J calls shown here were made by TCRdb, not taken from the authors' results. Within this sample are 820,000 or so distinct CDR3 sequences, with roughly 58% of them counted one time only. About 4.5% of the sample belongs to the ten largest clones.

TCR beta repertoires were profiled from peripheral blood of over 10 young patients with multiple sclerosis to demonstrate the VDJtools post-analysis software. Multiple sclerosis patients were children and adolescents aged about 6 to 16 years. This clonotype was seen once. Which antigen it targets is not known. One junction end disagrees with the germline gene, perhaps due to a read error. The CDR1 and CDR2 encoded by the germline V gene are KGHSH and LQKENI. There are 14 amino acids in the CDR3, from cysteine to phenylalanine inclusive. Just CDR3 DNA is preserved here, 42 bases in frame from base 1. Source material: blood. The clonotype comes from a girl under 18 with multiple sclerosis. The sequence links TRBV18 to TRBJ2-7; perhaps TRBD1 is the D gene, with 6 bases matching. For the CDR3, the sequence is CTSSPNREIDEQYF. Here is the DNA: TGTACCAGCTCACCAAACAGGGAGATCGACGAGCAGTACTTC.